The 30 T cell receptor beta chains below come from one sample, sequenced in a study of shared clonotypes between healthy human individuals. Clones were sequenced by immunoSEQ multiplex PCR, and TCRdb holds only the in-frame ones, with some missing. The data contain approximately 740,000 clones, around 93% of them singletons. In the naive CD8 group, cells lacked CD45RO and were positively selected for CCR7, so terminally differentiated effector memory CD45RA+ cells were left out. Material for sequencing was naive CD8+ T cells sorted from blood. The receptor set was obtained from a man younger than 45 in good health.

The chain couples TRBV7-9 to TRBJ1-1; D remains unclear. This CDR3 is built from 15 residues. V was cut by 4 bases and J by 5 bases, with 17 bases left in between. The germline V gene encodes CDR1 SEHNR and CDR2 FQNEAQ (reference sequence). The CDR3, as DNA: TGTGCCAGCAGCTGGAGGGAGGCCATGGGGACTGAAGCTTTCTTT. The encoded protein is CASSWREAMGTEAFF.

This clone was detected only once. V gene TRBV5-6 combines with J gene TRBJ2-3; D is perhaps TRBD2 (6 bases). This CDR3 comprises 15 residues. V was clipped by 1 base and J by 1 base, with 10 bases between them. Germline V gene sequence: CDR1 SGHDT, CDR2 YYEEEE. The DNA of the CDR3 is TGTGCCAGCAGCTTGCGGGAGTGGGGCACAGATACGCAGTATTTT. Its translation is CASSLREWGTDTQYF.

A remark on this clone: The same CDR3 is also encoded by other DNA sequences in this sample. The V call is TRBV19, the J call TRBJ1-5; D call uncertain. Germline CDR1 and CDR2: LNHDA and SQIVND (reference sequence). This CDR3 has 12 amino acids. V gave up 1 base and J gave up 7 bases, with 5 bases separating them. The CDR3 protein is CASSIGVQPQHF. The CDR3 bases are TGTGCCAGTAGTATAGGAGTACAGCCCCAGCATTTT.

In nucleotides, the CDR3 is TGTGCCAGCAGTTCGGACAGGCTTACTAACTCTGGGGCCAACGTCCTGACTTTC. This encodes CASSSDRLTNSGANVLTF. The J gene is TRBJ2-6, the V gene TRBV5-6; 7 bases fit TRBD1. The CDR3 is 18 residues long. Germline-derived CDR1 and CDR2 are SGHDT and YYEEEE. V lost 5 bases, J lost 0 bases, and 11 bases stayed unmatched.

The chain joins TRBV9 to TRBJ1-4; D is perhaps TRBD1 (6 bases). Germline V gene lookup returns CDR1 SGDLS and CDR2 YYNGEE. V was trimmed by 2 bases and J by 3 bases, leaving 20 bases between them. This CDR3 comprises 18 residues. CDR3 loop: CASSVKAGTRDSNEKLFF. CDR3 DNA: TGTGCCAGCAGCGTCAAAGCCGGGACAAGAGACTCTAATGAAAAACTGTTTTTT.

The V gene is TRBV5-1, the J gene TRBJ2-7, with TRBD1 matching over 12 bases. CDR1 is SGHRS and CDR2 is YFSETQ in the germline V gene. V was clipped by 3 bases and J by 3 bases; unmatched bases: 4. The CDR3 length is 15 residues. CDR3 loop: CASSSWDRGLYEQYF. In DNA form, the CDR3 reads TGCGCCAGCAGCTCATGGGACAGGGGGCTCTACGAGCAGTACTTC.

CDR3 protein: CASTTGTAGTSYNEQFF. The CDR3 bases are TGCGCCAGCACCACGGGGACTGCCGGGACTAGCTACAATGAGCAGTTCTTC. The rearrangement uses TRBV4-1 and TRBJ2-1; 8 bases are a match to TRBD2. This CDR3 has 17 amino acids. Germline assignment: CDR1 MGHRA and CDR2 YSYEKL. V shed 7 bases and J 3 bases; nucleotides not matched to a gene: 14.

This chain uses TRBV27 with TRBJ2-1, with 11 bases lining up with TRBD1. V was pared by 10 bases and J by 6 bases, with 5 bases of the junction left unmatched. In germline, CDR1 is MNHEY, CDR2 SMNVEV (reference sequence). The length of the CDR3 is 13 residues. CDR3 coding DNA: TGTGCCATCGGGACAGGGGGTTTCAATGAGCAGTTCTTC. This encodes CAIGTGGFNEQFF.

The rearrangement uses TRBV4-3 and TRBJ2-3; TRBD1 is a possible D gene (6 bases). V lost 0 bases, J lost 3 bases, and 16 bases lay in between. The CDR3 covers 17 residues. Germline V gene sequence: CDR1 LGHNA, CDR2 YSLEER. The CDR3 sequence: CASSQDRAGAETDTQYF. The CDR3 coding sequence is TGCGCCAGCAGCCAAGATCGGGCAGGGGCGGAGACAGATACGCAGTATTTT.

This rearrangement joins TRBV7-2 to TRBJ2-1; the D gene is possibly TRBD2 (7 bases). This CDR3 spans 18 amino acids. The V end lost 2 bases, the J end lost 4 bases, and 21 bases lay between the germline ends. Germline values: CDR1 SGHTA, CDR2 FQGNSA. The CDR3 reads CASSLYSMRGHSYNEQFF. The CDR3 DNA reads TGTGCCAGCAGCTTATATTCAATGCGGGGGCACAGTTACAATGAGCAGTTCTTC. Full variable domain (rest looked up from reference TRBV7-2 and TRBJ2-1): GAGVSQSPSNKVTEKGKDVELRCDPISGHTALYWYRQSLGQGLEFLIYFQGNSAPDKSGLPSDRFSAERTGGSVSTLTIQRTQQEDSAVYLCASSLYSMRGHSYNEQFFGPGTRLTVL.

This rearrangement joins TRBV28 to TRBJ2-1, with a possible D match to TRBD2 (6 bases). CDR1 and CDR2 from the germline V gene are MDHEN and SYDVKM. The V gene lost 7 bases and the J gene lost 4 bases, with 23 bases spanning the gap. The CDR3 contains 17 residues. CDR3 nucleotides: TGTGCCAGCACCCTATCCTCGGGGGAACGTCCGTACAATGAGCAGTTCTTC. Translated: CASTLSSGERPYNEQFF.

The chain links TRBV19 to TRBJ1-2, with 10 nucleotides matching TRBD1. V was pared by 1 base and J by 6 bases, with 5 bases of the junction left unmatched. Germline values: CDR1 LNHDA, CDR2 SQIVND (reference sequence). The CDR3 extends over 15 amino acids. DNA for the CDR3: TGTGCCAGTAGTATAGGACAGACAGGGGGCGATGGCTACACCTTC. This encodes CASSIGQTGGDGYTF.

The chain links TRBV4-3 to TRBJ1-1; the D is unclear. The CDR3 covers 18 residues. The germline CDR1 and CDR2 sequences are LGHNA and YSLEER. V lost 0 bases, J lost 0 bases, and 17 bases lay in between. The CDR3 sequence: CASSQDLTAQELNTEAFF. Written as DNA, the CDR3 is TGCGCCAGCAGCCAAGATCTCACTGCCCAGGAACTGAACACTGAAGCTTTCTTT.

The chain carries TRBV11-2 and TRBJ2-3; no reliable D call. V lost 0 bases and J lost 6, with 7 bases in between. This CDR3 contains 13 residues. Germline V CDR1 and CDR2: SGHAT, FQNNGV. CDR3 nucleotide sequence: TGTGCCAGCAGCTTAGACTTCCCCGATACGCAGTATTTT. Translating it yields CASSLDFPDTQYF. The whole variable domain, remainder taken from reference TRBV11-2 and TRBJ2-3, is EAGVAQSPRYKIIEKRQSVAFWCNPISGHATLYWYQQILGQGPKLLIQFQNNGVVDDSQLPKDRFSAERLKGVDSTLKIQPAKLEDSAVYLCASSLDFPDTQYFGPGTRLTVL.

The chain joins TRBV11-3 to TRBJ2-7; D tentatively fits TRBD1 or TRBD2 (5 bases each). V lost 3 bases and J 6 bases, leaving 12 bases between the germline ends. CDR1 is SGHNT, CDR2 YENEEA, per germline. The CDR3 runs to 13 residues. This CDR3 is CASSLHTGLEQYF. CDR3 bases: TGTGCCAGCAGCTTGCATACAGGACTCGAGCAGTACTTC.

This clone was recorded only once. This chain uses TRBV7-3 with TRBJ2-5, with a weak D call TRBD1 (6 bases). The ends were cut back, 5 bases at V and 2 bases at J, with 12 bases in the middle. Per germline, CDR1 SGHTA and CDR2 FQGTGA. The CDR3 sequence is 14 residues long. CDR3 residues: CASSPRDNQETQYF. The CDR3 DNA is TGTGCCAGCAGCCCCCGGGACAATCAAGAGACCCAGTACTTC.

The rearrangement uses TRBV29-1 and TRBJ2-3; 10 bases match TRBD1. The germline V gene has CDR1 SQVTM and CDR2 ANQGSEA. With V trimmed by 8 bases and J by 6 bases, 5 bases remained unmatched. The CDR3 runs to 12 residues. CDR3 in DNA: TGCAGCACCCCGGGACAGGGGGATACGCAGTATTTT. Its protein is CSTPGQGDTQYF.

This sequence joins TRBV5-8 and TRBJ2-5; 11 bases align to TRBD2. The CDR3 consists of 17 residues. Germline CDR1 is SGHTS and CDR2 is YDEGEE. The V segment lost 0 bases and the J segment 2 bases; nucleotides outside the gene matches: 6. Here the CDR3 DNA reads TGTGCCAGCAGCTTGGGACTAGCGGGATGGGGGCAAGAGACCCAGTACTTC. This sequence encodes CASSLGLAGWGQETQYF.

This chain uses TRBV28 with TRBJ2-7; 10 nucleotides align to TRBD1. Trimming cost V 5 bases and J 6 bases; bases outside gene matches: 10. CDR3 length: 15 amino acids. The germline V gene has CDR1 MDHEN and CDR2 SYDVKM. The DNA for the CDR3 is TGTGCCAGCAGTCAGACCGGGACAGGGGTCGGCGAGCAGTACTTC. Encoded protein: CASSQTGTGVGEQYF.

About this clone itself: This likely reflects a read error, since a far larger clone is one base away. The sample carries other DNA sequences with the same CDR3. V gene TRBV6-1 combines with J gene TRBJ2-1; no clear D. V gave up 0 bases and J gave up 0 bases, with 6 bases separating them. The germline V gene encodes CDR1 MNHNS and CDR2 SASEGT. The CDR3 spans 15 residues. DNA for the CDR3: TGTGCCAGCAGTGAAGCGGGAAGCTCCTACAATGAGCAGTTCTTC. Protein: CASSEAGSSYNEQFF.

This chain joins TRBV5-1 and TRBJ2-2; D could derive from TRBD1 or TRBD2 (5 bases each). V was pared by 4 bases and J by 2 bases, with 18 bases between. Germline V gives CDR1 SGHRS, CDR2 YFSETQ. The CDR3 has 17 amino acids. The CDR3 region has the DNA TGCGCCAGCAGCCCAAAGAGGGGAACCACAAACACCGGGGAGCTGTTTTTT. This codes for CASSPKRGTTNTGELFF. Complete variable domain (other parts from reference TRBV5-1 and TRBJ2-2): KAGVTQTPRYLIKTRGQQVTLSCSPISGHRSVSWYQQTPGQGLQFLFEYFSETQRNKGNFPGRFSGRQFSNSRSEMNVSTLELGDSALYLCASSPKRGTTNTGELFFGEGSRLTVL.

The CDR3 loop is CAISGPGESTDTQYF. The CDR3 DNA reads TGTGCCATCAGTGGACCGGGAGAAAGCACAGATACGCAGTATTTT. This sequence joins TRBV10-3 and TRBJ2-3; possible D gene TRBD2, 6 bases. V was cut by 4 bases and J by 0 bases, with 11 bases left in between. The CDR3 is 15 amino acids. CDR1 ENHRY and CDR2 SYGVKD come from the germline V gene.

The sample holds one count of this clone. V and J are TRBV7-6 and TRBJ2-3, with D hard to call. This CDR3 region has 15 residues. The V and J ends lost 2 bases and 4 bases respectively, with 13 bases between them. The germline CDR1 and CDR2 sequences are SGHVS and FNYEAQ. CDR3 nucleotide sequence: TGTGCCAGCAGCTTAACCTCAGTTGGCGCAGATACGCAGTATTTT. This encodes CASSLTSVGADTQYF.

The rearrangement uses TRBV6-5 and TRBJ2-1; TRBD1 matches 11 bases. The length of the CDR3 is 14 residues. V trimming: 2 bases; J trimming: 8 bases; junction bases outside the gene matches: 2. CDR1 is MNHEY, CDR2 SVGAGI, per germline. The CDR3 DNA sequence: TGTGCCAGCAGTTACGGGACAGGGGGGGATGAGCAGTTCTTC. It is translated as CASSYGTGGDEQFF.

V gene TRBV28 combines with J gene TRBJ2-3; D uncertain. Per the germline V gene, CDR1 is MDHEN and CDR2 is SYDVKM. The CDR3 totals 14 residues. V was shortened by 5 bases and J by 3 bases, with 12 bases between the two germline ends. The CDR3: CASSPFTNTDTQYF. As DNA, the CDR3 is TGTGCCAGCAGTCCTTTTACTAATACAGATACGCAGTATTTT.

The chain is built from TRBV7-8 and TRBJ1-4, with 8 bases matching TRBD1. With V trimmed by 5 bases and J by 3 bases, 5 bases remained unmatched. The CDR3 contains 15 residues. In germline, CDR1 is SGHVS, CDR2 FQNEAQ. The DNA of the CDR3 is TGTGCCAGCAGCCCAAGACAGGGGTCTAATGAAAAACTGTTTTTT. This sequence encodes CASSPRQGSNEKLFF. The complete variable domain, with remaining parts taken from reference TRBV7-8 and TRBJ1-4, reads GAGVSQSPRYKVAKRGQDVALRCDPISGHVSLFWYQQALGQGPEFLTYFQNEAQLDKSGLPSDRFFAERPEGSVSTLKIQRTQQEDSAVYLCASSPRQGSNEKLFFGSGTQLSVL.

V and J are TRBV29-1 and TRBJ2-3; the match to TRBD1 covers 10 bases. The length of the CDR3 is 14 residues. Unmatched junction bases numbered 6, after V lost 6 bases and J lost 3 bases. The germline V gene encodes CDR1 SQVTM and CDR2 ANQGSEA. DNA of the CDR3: TGCAGCGTGGTCGACAGGGGGCTTACAGATACGCAGTATTTT. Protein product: CSVVDRGLTDTQYF.

The CDR3 is CAWDRGGSNIGTDTQYF. CDR3 coding DNA: TGTGCCTGGGACCGGGGCGGGAGTAACATTGGCACAGATACGCAGTATTTT. The chain joins TRBV30 to TRBJ2-3, with 7 bases matching TRBD2. Germline CDR1 reads GTSNPN; CDR2 reads SVGIG (reference sequence). This CDR3 spans 17 amino acids. Trimming cost V 5 bases and J 1 base; bases outside gene matches: 15.

The CDR3 here is CASSKLGQGRTSGKRGTKNIQYF. The CDR3, as DNA: TGTGCCAGCAGCAAACTGGGACAGGGTAGGACTAGCGGGAAAAGGGGAACCAAAAACATTCAGTACTTC. The chain joins TRBV21-1 to TRBJ2-4; the table's D call, TRBD2, was not checked against the DNA. TRBV21-1 is a known pseudogene. This CDR3 contains 23 residues.

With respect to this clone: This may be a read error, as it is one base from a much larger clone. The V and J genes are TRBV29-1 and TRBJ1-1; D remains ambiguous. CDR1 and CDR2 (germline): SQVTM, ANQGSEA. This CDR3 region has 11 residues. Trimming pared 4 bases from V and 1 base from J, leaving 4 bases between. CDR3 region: CSVASNTEAFF. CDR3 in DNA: TGCAGCGTTGCGTCGAACACTGAAGCTTTCTTT.